This T cell receptor beta chain appears in the sequencing data of a study of cytomegalovirus exposure and HLA in healthy donors. The CDR3 totals 12 residues. CDR1 is GTSNPN, CDR2 SVGIG, per germline (reference sequence). The germline V and J ends were trimmed by 5 bases and 4 bases, with 11 bases remaining between them. In its sample, this clone was seen once. PCR involved 60 Vbeta and 13 Jbeta primers. Method: immunoSEQ multiplex PCR; TCRdb's copy keeps in-frame clones and lacks some. The sample records under 250,000 clones, around 86% being singletons. Specimen: PBMCs. This receptor was taken from a woman aged 45 to 65 in good health and CMV-seropositive. This chain links TRBV30 with TRBJ1-1; no firm D call. The CDR3 region has the DNA TGTGCCTGGGCCGGATGGAGCACTGAAGCTTTCTTT. Residues: CAWAGWSTEAFF.